The 28 T cell receptor beta chains in this list originate from one sample, sequenced in a study of CD8 T cells in ankylosing spondylitis. TCRdb itself ran the 5' RACE reads through MiXCR, one entry per CDR3 protein. The table has about 92,000 distinct CDR3 sequences, about 8.8% seen once. The sample taken for sequencing was blood, either unsorted or a sorted T cell fraction (not recorded which). The receptor set was obtained from a male donor with ankylosing spondylitis or in good health (not recorded which).

This clonotype was observed at least ten times. The CDR3 spells CSASRRGGQDTQYF. As DNA, the CDR3 is TGCAGTGCTAGTAGGCGGGGGGGCCAAGATACGCAGTATTTT. The chain joins TRBV20-1 to TRBJ2-3; 9 bases agree with TRBD2. Germline trimming cut 3 bases from V and 5 bases from J; bases unmatched to any gene: 6. This CDR3 is built from 14 residues. CDR1 and CDR2 from the germline V gene are DFQATT and SNEGSKA (reference sequence).

This clonotype showed up many times. The chain uses TRBV3-1 and TRBJ2-5; TRBD2 aligns across 13 bases. Germline CDR1 is LGHDT and CDR2 is YNNKEL (reference sequence). V was pared by 0 bases and J by 2 bases, with 6 bases of the junction left unmatched. The CDR3 length is 18 residues. The CDR3 protein is CASSQEARLAGGQETQYF. CDR3 in DNA: TGTGCCAGCAGCCAAGAAGCGAGACTAGCGGGGGGACAAGAGACCCAGTACTTC.

This clonotype has ten or more counts. The chain's CDR3 is CASRNRVSEQFF. Written as DNA, the CDR3 is TGTGCCAGCAGGAACAGGGTGAGTGAGCAGTTCTTC. The chain has TRBV5-6 and TRBJ2-1; tentative D call: TRBD1 (6 bases). CDR1 and CDR2 from the germline V gene are SGHDT and YYEEEE. The V end lost 5 bases, the J end lost 9 bases, and 12 bases lay between the germline ends. There are 12 residues in the CDR3.

In its sample, this clonotype was seen many times. The chain recombines TRBV4-2 with TRBJ2-1; D call uncertain. In germline, CDR1 is LGHNA, CDR2 YNFKEQ. The CDR3 runs to 13 residues. V lost 0 bases, J lost 5 bases, and 5 bases lay in between. The CDR3 here is CASSQDSDNEQFF. The CDR3 bases are TGTGCCAGCAGCCAAGATTCAGACAATGAGCAGTTCTTC.

This clonotype was picked up many times. V gene TRBV29-1 combines with J gene TRBJ2-2; perhaps TRBD1 as D (6 bases). Per germline, CDR1 SQVTM and CDR2 ANQGSEA. The CDR3 loop spans 14 amino acids. The V gene lost 7 bases and the J gene lost 4 bases, with 16 bases spanning the gap. CDR3 sequence reads: CSARTADFTGELFF. The CDR3 bases are TGCAGCGCCAGGACAGCCGACTTCACCGGGGAGCTGTTTTTT.

The chain couples TRBV7-2 to TRBJ2-1; 10 nucleotides agree with TRBD2. V lost 5 bases and J lost 10; bases outside the gene matches: 8. From germline, CDR1 is SGHTA and CDR2 FQGNSA. The CDR3 sequence is 14 residues long. The chain's CDR3 is CASSKSGGAWEQFF. For the CDR3, the DNA is TGTGCCAGCAGCAAGAGCGGGGGGGCGTGGGAGCAGTTCTTC.

This clonotype showed up many times. The chain joins TRBV12-3 or TRBV12-4 to TRBJ1-1, with 8 bases that match TRBD1. V lost 2 bases and J lost 4; bases outside the gene matches: 3. The CDR3 runs 14 residues. The CDR3 is CASSLQGAPTEAFF. CDR3 DNA: TGTGCCAGCAGTTTACAGGGGGCTCCCACTGAAGCTTTCTTT.

In its sample, this clonotype was seen many times. The chain combines TRBV9 with TRBJ2-2; D not certain. Trimming took 3 bases from V and 0 from J, leaving 6 bases between them. Germline V lookup: CDR1 SGDLS, CDR2 YYNGEE. The CDR3 consists of 14 residues. The CDR3 spells CASSETPNTGELFF. CDR3 DNA sequence: TGTGCCAGCAGCGAGACACCGAACACCGGGGAGCTGTTTTTT.

This clonotype occurred many times. At one end, the junction sequence differs from germline, possibly due to a read error. The chain couples TRBV20-1 to TRBJ2-1; maybe TRBD2 (5 bases). Germline CDR1 is DFQATT and CDR2 is SNEGSKA (reference sequence). This CDR3 has 17 amino acids. In DNA, the CDR3 is TGCAGCGCTAGAGAATCTATTGGGCTAAACGTGGCGGGCGGAAGGTTCTTC. Translated: CSARESIGLNVAGGRFF.

This clonotype was seen at least ten times. The chain employs TRBV6-5 and TRBJ1-6; a weak D match, TRBD1 (6 bases). The V gene's germline CDR1 is MNHEY and CDR2 SVGAGI. With 0 bases removed from V and 10 bases from J, the gap between germline ends came to 13 bases. This CDR3 comprises 15 residues. CDR3 protein: CASSYSGGGSSPLHF. CDR3 nucleotide sequence: TGTGCCAGCAGTTACTCCGGGGGCGGCAGCTCACCCCTCCACTTT.

This clonotype has at least ten counts. CDR3 coding DNA: TGTGCCAGCAGTTACGGTTCGAATATGAACACTGAAGCTTTCTTT. This codes for CASSYGSNMNTEAFF. The rearrangement links TRBV6-5 to TRBJ1-1; D is uncertain. Between the trimmed V and J ends, which lost 2 bases and 0 bases, there was a span of 10 bases. This CDR3 comprises 15 residues. Germline V lookup: CDR1 MNHEY, CDR2 SVGAGI.

This clonotype was observed a few times. The rearrangement links TRBV19 to TRBJ2-2, with 7 bases identical to TRBD1. The CDR3 sequence is 16 residues long. Germline CDR1 reads LNHDA; CDR2 reads SQIVND (reference sequence). The junction had 4 bases not matched to a gene; V was cut back by 3 bases and J by 0 bases. The chain's CDR3 is CASSMRGTANTGELFF. As DNA, the CDR3 is TGTGCCAGTAGTATGCGAGGGACAGCGAACACCGGGGAGCTGTTTTTT.

This clonotype was counted at least ten times. V gene TRBV29-1 combines with J gene TRBJ2-7; TRBD1 or TRBD2 may be the D gene (5 bases each). CDR3 size: 13 residues. V was trimmed by 6 bases and J by 2 bases, leaving 14 bases between them. CDR1 and CDR2 from the germline V gene are SQVTM and ANQGSEA. CDR3 in amino acids: CSVGTNPTYEQYF. CDR3 DNA sequence: TGCAGCGTCGGGACGAACCCGACCTACGAGCAGTACTTC.

This clonotype was seen ten or more times. The V call is TRBV5-1, the J call TRBJ2-1; unclear D gene. The CDR3 has 15 residues. Trimming shortened V by 0 bases and J by 2 bases, and 9 bases separated the two germline ends. The germline V gene encodes CDR1 SGHRS and CDR2 YFSETQ. Here the CDR3 reads CASSLVESTYNEQFF. CDR3 coding DNA: TGCGCCAGCAGCTTGGTGGAGTCAACCTACAATGAGCAGTTCTTC.

This chain uses TRBV5-1 with TRBJ2-7, with 13 bases matching TRBD2. Unmatched junction bases numbered 13, after V lost 0 bases and J lost 4 bases. Germline V gene data show CDR1 as SGHRS and CDR2 as YFSETQ. There are 19 residues in the CDR3. The CDR3 nucleotides read TGCGCCAGCAGCTTGGGACTAGCGGGGGGATCTCCGGTTCGGTACGAGCAGTACTTC. It specifies CASSLGLAGGSPVRYEQYF.

This clonotype showed up many times. The chain combines TRBV20-1 with TRBJ2-3; D gene ambiguous. Trimming took 7 bases from V and 0 from J, leaving 11 bases between them. The CDR3 is 13 amino acids. Germline CDR1 is DFQATT and CDR2 is SNEGSKA (reference sequence). The CDR3, as DNA: TGCAGTGTAGGTCACACTAGCACAGATACGCAGTATTTT. This codes for CSVGHTSTDTQYF.

This clonotype has a count of ten or more. The chain carries TRBV27 and TRBJ1-6; tentative D call: TRBD1 (5 bases). The CDR3 consists of 17 residues. Deletions cut 10 bases from V and 6 bases from J, with 25 bases between. Germline V gives CDR1 MNHEY, CDR2 SMNVEV (reference sequence). The CDR3 loop reads CANRQTPFQGFNSPLHF. The CDR3 bases are TGTGCCAATCGACAGACCCCCTTCCAAGGCTTTAATTCACCCCTCCACTTT.

Regarding this clonotype: A clone one base away is much larger, so this may be a read error. V gene TRBV5-1 combines with J gene TRBJ2-1; 14 bases line up with TRBD2. Germline V CDR1 and CDR2: SGHRS, YFSETQ. The CDR3 length is 16 residues. Here the CDR3 DNA reads TGCGCCAACAGCCGGACTAGCGGGGGGAAATACAATGAGCAGTTCTTC. It codes for CANSRTSGGKYNEQFF.

In its sample, this clonotype was seen many times. The CDR3 reads CASSLSDEQYF. CDR3 nucleotides: TGTGCCAGCAGCTTATCAGATGAGCAGTACTTC. The V gene is TRBV7-2, the J gene TRBJ2-7; no clear D. V lost 2 bases and J lost 7, with 6 bases in between. The length of the CDR3 is 11 residues. The germline V gene encodes CDR1 SGHTA and CDR2 FQGNSA.

This chain joins TRBV19 and TRBJ2-7, with D possibly matching TRBD1 (6 bases). Trimming left V 5 bases short and J 4 bases short, with 21 bases between. The germline CDR1 and CDR2 sequences are LNHDA and SQIVND (reference sequence). The CDR3 totals 16 residues. The CDR3 coding sequence is TGTGCCAGTAGTCCCCTCTGGGGGCCCCTGGTATACGAGCAGTACTTC. Protein product: CASSPLWGPLVYEQYF. Supplemented by reference TRBV19 and TRBJ2-7, the full variable domain reads DGGITQSPKYLFRKEGQNVTLSCEQNLNHDAMYWYRQDPGQGLRLIYYSQIVNDFQKGDIAEGYSVSREKKESFPLTVTSAQKNPTAFYLCASSPLWGPLVYEQYFGPGTRLTVT.

This clonotype was recorded at least ten times. The gene calls are TRBV12-3 or TRBV12-4 and TRBJ1-1, with D possibly TRBD1 on 6 matching bases. This CDR3 contains 13 residues. Trimming left V 4 bases short and J 5 bases short, with 11 bases between. As DNA, the CDR3 is TGTGCCAGCAGTTCGTGGGGGCCGACTGAAGCTTTCTTT. As protein: CASSSWGPTEAFF.

This clonotype was seen many times. The J gene is TRBJ1-1, the V gene TRBV2; perhaps TRBD1 as D (5 bases). Trimming took 8 bases from V and 5 from J, leaving 18 bases between them. CDR3 size: 14 residues. The V gene's germline CDR1 is SNHLY and CDR2 FYNNEI. Here the CDR3 reads CASERAGGRTEAFF. In DNA, the CDR3 is TGTGCCAGCGAACGGGCTGGGGGACGGACTGAAGCTTTCTTT.

The chain has TRBV7-9 and TRBJ2-7; TRBD2 aligns across 8 bases. The V gene's germline CDR1 is SEHNR and CDR2 FQNEAQ (reference sequence). With V trimmed by 6 bases and J by 6 bases, 10 bases remained unmatched. This CDR3 is built from 14 residues. In nucleotides, the CDR3 is TGTGCCAGCAGTTATTCCGGGACTAGAGTCGAGCAGTACTTC. Translated: CASSYSGTRVEQYF.

This clonotype was observed a handful of times. This chain links TRBV7-9 with TRBJ1-5; D is unresolved. The CDR3 covers 15 residues. Trimming left V 2 bases short and J 1 base short, with 9 bases between. From germline, CDR1 is SEHNR and CDR2 FQNEAQ (reference sequence). The CDR3 sequence: CASSLQGPSNQPQHF. In nucleotides, the CDR3 is TGTGCCAGCAGCTTACAAGGGCCCAGCAATCAGCCCCAGCATTTT.

The chain joins TRBV6-4 to TRBJ2-1; 8 bases agree with TRBD1. CDR3 size: 15 residues. CDR1 is MRHNA, CDR2 SNTAGT, per germline. V gave up 5 bases and J gave up 2 bases; unmatched junction bases: 5. Here the CDR3 reads CASSLDRVAYNEQFF. Here the CDR3 DNA reads TGTGCCAGCAGTCTGGACAGGGTGGCCTACAATGAGCAGTTCTTC.

J is TRBJ2-1 and V is TRBV2, with a possible D match to TRBD1 (5 bases). The length of the CDR3 is 14 residues. Germline CDR1 is SNHLY and CDR2 is FYNNEI. V shed 2 bases and J shed 7 bases, with 12 bases lying between them. The CDR3 sequence: CASSEREKGNEQFF. CDR3 DNA: TGTGCCAGCAGTGAACGCGAAAAGGGGAATGAGCAGTTCTTC.

Only a few counts were recorded for this clonotype. The rearrangement links TRBV7-3 to TRBJ1-1; D is possibly TRBD1 (6 bases). The CDR3 is made up of 14 amino acids. Germline V CDR1 and CDR2: SGHTA, FQGTGA. Trimming removed 5 bases from V and 4 bases from J, with 14 bases in between. In DNA form, the CDR3 reads TGTGCCAGCAGCCCAAAGAAGGGGGGCACTGAAGCTTTCTTT. It yields the protein CASSPKKGGTEAFF.

On this clonotype: One base away lies a much larger clone, so this may be a sequencing read error. This chain links TRBV7-6 with TRBJ2-2, with TRBD2 matching over 8 bases. The CDR3 loop spans 16 amino acids. Germline CDR1 reads SGHVS; CDR2 reads FNYEAQ. The CDR3 DNA follows: TGTACCAGCAGCTTAGGTAGCGGGGTCGACACCGGGGAGCTGTTTTTT. Translating gives CTSSLGSGVDTGELFF.